This T cell receptor beta chain was found in a study of cytomegalovirus exposure and HLA in healthy donors. Study-level information: An early release of data contained 70 million to 95 million unique TCRs, which came from HLA-typed donors.

This clone was counted between two and nine times. Primers included in the PCR were 60 Vbeta and 13 Jbeta primers. Measured with immunoSEQ multiplex PCR; TCRdb has only the in-frame clones, and not every one. The data contain around 100,000 clones, approximately 72% of them singletons. The CDR3 contains 15 residues. CDR1 MNHEY and CDR2 SMNVEV come from the germline V gene (reference sequence). V was clipped by 5 bases and J by 0 bases, with 11 bases between them. The genes are TRBV27 and TRBJ2-1; maybe TRBD2 (6 bases). The sample was PBMCs. The sequence came from a woman in her forties in good health and CMV-seropositive. CDR3 DNA: TGTGCCAGCAGTATAGCGGAAAGCTCCTACAATGAGCAGTTCTTC. Protein sequence: CASSIAESSYNEQFF.